The 12 T cell receptor beta chains below were found in one sample sequenced in a study of cytomegalovirus exposure and HLA in healthy donors. With 60 Vbeta and 13 Jbeta primers, the PCR was carried out. Method: immunoSEQ multiplex PCR; TCRdb's copy keeps in-frame clones and lacks some. The sample has about 170,000 clones, roughly 83% seen once. The sample taken for sequencing was PBMCs. The receptors shown here come from a woman between 50 and 59 years old in good health and CMV-seronegative.

V and J are TRBV9 and TRBJ2-1, with 12 bases lining up with TRBD2. CDR1 is SGDLS and CDR2 is YYNGEE in the germline V gene. The V and J ends lost 2 bases and 6 bases, in that order; junction bases with no gene match: 3. This CDR3 comprises 15 residues. The CDR3 here is CASSVTSGGPNEQFF. The DNA of the CDR3 is TGTGCCAGCAGCGTTACTAGCGGGGGGCCCAATGAGCAGTTCTTC.

V and J are TRBV7-6 and TRBJ2-3, with 7 bases identical to TRBD2. CDR3 size: 15 residues. Trimming took 0 bases from V and 3 from J; bases not matched to a gene: 3. Germline values: CDR1 SGHVS, CDR2 FNYEAQ. CDR3 DNA: TGTGCCAGCAGCTTAGCGGGAGGGCCTACAGATACGCAGTATTTT. Amino acids: CASSLAGGPTDTQYF.

The genes are TRBV9 and TRBJ2-7, with a tentative D call TRBD1 (6 bases). CDR1 and CDR2 from the germline V gene are SGDLS and YYNGEE. The CDR3 sequence is 14 residues long. The V end lost 4 bases, the J end lost 9 bases, and 20 bases lay between the germline ends. In DNA form, the CDR3 reads TGTGCCAGCAGCTTGGACAGCGACCTACGAGCGCAGTACTTC. It is translated as CASSLDSDLRAQYF.

This clone was seen only once. This chain links TRBV28 with TRBJ1-2; maybe TRBD1 (5 bases). The germline CDR1 and CDR2 sequences are MDHEN and SYDVKM. CDR3 length equals 14 residues. The V end lost 5 bases, the J end lost 3 bases, and 13 bases lay between the germline ends. In DNA form, the CDR3 reads TGTGCCAGCAGTCCTTCCCCGGGGGACTATGGCTACACCTTC. It yields the protein CASSPSPGDYGYTF.

The gene calls are TRBV7-6 and TRBJ2-5, with a weak D call TRBD2 (5 bases). There are 16 residues in the CDR3. Trimming cost V 2 bases and J 2 bases, with 15 bases left between them. Germline CDR1 SGHVS, CDR2 FNYEAQ. This chain's CDR3 is CASSLSTTTRQETQYF. The DNA of the CDR3 is TGTGCCAGCAGCTTATCAACGACTACCAGACAAGAGACCCAGTACTTC.

The rearrangement links TRBV28 to TRBJ1-5; the D gene is possibly TRBD1 (5 bases). V lost 7 bases and J 9 bases, leaving 10 bases between the germline ends. The CDR3 length is 11 residues. Germline values: CDR1 MDHEN, CDR2 SYDVKM. In DNA, the CDR3 is TGTGCCAGCACCGTAAGGGGGCCCCAGCATTTT. Amino acid sequence: CASTVRGPQHF. Full variable domain (outside the CDR3, taken from reference TRBV28 and TRBJ1-5): DVKVTQSSRYLVKRTGEKVFLECVQDMDHENMFWYRQDPGLGLRLIYFSYDVKMKEKGDIPEGYSVSREKKERFSLILESASTNQTSMYLCASTVRGPQHFGDGTRLSIL.

The V call is TRBV6-5, the J call TRBJ2-7, with 9 bases aligning to TRBD1. Germline V gene data show CDR1 as MNHEY and CDR2 as SVGAGI. This CDR3 spans 15 amino acids. Unmatched junction bases numbered 5, after V lost 2 bases and J lost 3 bases. As DNA, the CDR3 is TGTGCCAGCAGTTACCGCGAGACAGGGGGCTACGAGCAGTACTTC. The encoded protein is CASSYRETGGYEQYF.

The genes are TRBV6-5 and TRBJ2-5, with 9 bases fitting TRBD2. Judging by the DNA end, TRBJ2-7 fits better; the J call may be wrong. This CDR3 spans 15 amino acids. CDR1 is MNHEY and CDR2 is SVGAGI in the germline V gene. The CDR3 nucleotides are TGTGCCAGCAGTTCGATGACTAGCGGACGTTACGAGCAGTACTTC. This sequence encodes CASSSMTSGRYEQYF.

The rearrangement joins TRBV28 to TRBJ2-1; 9 nucleotides line up with TRBD2. The CDR3 sequence is 14 residues long. The germline V gene has CDR1 MDHEN and CDR2 SYDVKM. J lost 2 bases, V lost 6 bases, and 2 bases had no gene match. The CDR3 region is CASRLAGPYNEQFF. CDR3 bases: TGTGCCAGCAGGCTAGCGGGACCCTACAATGAGCAGTTCTTC.

This sequence joins TRBV21-1 and TRBJ1-1; TRBD1 is the table's D call, not checked against the DNA. TRBV21-1 is flagged as a pseudogene. The CDR3 covers 15 residues. The CDR3 nucleotides are TGTGCCAGCAGCAACGGGACAACGCTGAACACTGAAGCTTTCTTT. This translates into CASSNGTTLNTEAFF.

On this clone: One base away lies a much larger clone, so this may be a sequencing read error. This specimen includes other DNA sequences encoding the same CDR3. The chain couples TRBV4-1 to TRBJ2-3; TRBD2 matches at 12 bases. With 1 base clipped from V and 4 bases from J, the junction kept 0 bases outside the gene matches. The CDR3 runs to 15 residues. Germline V lookup: CDR1 MGHRA, CDR2 YSYEKL. In DNA form, the CDR3 reads TGCGCCAGCAGCCAAGCTAGCGGGGGGGCAGATACGCAGTATTTT. This codes for CASSQASGGADTQYF.

The gene calls are TRBV28 and TRBJ1-6, with a weak D call TRBD1 (6 bases). Germline lookup yields CDR1 MDHEN and CDR2 SYDVKM. V lost 6 bases and J lost 3, with 12 bases in between. The CDR3 has 15 residues. Here the CDR3 reads CASRIQGDYNSPLHF. CDR3 sequence (DNA): TGTGCCAGCAGAATACAGGGAGACTATAATTCACCCCTCCACTTT.